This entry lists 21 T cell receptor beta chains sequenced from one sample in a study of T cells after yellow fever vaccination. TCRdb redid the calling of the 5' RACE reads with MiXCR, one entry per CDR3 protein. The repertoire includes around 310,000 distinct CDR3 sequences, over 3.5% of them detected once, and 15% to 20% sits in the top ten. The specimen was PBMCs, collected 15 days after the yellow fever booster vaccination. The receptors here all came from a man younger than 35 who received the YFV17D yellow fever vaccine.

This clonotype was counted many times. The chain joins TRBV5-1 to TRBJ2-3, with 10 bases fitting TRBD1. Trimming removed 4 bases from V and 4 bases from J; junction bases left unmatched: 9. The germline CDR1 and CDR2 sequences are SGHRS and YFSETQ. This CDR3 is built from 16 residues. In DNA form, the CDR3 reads TGCGCCAGCAGCGCCGCCGGGACAGGGGCGGCAGATACGCAGTATTTT. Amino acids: CASSAAGTGAADTQYF.

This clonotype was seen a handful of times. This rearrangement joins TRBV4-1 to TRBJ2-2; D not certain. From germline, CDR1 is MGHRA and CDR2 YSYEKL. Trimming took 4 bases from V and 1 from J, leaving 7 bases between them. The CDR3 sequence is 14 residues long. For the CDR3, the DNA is TGCGCCAGCAGCCGCCTAAGGAACACCGGGGAGCTGTTTTTT. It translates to CASSRLRNTGELFF.

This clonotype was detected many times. CDR3 region: CASSLAPFRGRTASYGYTF. The DNA for the CDR3 is TGCGCCAGCAGCTTGGCCCCTTTTAGGGGGCGCACGGCTTCCTATGGCTACACCTTC. The genes are TRBV5-1 and TRBJ1-2, with 7 nucleotides matching TRBD1. J gave up 4 bases and V 0 bases, and 18 bases lay outside the gene matches. The CDR3 runs 19 residues. Per germline, CDR1 SGHRS and CDR2 YFSETQ.

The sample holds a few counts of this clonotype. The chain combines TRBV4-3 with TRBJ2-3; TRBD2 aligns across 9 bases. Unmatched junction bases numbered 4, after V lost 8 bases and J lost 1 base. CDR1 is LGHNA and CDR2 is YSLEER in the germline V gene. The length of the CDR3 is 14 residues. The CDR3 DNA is TGCGCCAGCGGATTAGCGGGGGGCACAGATACGCAGTATTTT. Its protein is CASGLAGGTDTQYF.

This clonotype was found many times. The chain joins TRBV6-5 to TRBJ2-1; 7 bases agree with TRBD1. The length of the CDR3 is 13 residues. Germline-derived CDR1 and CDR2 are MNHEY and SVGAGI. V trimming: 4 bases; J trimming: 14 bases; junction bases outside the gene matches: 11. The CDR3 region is CASSSSTGTGKFF. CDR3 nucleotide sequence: TGTGCCAGCAGTTCATCGACAGGGACGGGGAAGTTCTTC.

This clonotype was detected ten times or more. CDR3 in DNA: TGCAGTGCTAGGCGGACGGGCTCCTATAATTCACCCCTCCACTTT. This gives the protein CSARRTGSYNSPLHF. The rearrangement links TRBV20-1 to TRBJ1-6, with unresolved D. CDR3 size: 15 residues. Trimming stripped 3 bases from V and 0 bases from J, with 9 bases between. Germline V gene sequence: CDR1 DFQATT, CDR2 SNEGSKA (reference sequence).

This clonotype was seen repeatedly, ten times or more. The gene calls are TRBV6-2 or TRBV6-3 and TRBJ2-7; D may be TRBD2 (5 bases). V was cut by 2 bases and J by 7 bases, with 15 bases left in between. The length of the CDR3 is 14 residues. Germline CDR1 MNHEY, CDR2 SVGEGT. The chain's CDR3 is CASSYRLARREQYF. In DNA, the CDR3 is TGTGCCAGCAGTTACCGTCTAGCACGACGGGAGCAGTACTTC.

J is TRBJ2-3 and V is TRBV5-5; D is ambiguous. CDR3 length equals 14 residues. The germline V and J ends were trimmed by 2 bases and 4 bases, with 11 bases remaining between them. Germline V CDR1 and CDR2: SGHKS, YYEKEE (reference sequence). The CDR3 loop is CASSLGTYPDTQYF. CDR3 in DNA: TGTGCCAGCAGCTTAGGTACATATCCAGATACGCAGTATTTT.

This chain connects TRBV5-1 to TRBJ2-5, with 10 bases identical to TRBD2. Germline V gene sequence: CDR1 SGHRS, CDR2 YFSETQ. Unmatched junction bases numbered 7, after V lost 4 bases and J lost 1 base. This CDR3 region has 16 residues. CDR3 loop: CASSGPSGGPQETQYF. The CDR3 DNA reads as TGCGCCAGCAGCGGGCCTAGCGGGGGACCCCAAGAGACCCAGTACTTC.

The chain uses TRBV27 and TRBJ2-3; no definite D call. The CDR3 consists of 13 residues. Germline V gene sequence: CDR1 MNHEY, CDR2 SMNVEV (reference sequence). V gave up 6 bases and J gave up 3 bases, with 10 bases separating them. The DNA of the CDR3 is TGTGCCAGCAGATCTTTTGAGACAGATACGCAGTATTTT. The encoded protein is CASRSFETDTQYF.

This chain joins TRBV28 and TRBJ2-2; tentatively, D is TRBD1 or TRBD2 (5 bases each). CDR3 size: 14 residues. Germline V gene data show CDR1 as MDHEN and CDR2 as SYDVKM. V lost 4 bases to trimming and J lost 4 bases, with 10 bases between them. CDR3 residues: CASSWGRGTGELFF. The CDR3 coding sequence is TGTGCCAGCAGTTGGGGACGAGGCACCGGGGAGCTGTTTTTT.

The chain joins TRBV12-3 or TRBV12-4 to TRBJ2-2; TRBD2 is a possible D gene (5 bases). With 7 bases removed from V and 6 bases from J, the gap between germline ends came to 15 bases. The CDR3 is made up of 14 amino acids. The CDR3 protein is CASIPNPGAGELFF. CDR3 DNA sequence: TGTGCCAGCATCCCCAACCCCGGGGCCGGGGAGCTGTTTTTT.

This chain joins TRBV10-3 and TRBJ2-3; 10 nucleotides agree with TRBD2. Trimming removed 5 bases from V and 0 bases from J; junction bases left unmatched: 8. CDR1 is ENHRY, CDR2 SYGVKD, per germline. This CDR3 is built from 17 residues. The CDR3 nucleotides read TGTGCCATCAGTCCTAGCGGGAGATCCCCTAGCACAGATACGCAGTATTTT. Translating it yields CAISPSGRSPSTDTQYF.

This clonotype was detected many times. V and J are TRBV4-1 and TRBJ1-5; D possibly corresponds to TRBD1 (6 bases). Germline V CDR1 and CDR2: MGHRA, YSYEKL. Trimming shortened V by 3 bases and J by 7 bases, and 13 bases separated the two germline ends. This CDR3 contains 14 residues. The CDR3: CASSQLGARQPQHF. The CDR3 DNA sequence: TGCGCCAGCAGCCAGTTGGGGGCGCGGCAGCCCCAGCATTTT.

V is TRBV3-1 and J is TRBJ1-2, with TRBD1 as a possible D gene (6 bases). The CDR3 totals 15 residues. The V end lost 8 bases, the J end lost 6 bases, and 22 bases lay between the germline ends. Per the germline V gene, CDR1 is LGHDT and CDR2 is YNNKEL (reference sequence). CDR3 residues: CASSSPGQGIHGYTF. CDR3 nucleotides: TGTGCCAGCTCTTCCCCGGGGCAGGGGATCCATGGCTACACCTTC.

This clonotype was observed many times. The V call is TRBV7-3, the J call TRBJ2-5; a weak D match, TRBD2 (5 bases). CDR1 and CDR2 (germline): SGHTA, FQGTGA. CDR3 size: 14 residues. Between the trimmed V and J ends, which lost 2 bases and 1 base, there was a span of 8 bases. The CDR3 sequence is CASSLGGPQETQYF. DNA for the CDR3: TGTGCCAGCAGCTTAGGCGGGCCCCAAGAGACCCAGTACTTC.

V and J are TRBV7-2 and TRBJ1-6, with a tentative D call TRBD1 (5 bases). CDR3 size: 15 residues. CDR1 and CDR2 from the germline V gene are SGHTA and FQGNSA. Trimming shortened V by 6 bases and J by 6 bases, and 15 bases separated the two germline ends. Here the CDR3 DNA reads TGTGCCAGCAGGGGCCAGGCGGGGGTTAATTCACCCCTCCACTTT. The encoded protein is CASRGQAGVNSPLHF.

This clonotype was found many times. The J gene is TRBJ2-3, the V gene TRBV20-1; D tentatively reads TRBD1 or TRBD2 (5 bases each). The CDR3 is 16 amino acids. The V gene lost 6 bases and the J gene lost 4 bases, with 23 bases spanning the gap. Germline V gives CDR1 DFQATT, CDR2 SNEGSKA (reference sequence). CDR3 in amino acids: CSALPGTSTGADTQYF. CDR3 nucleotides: TGCAGTGCCCTACCCGGGACGTCCACCGGAGCAGATACGCAGTATTTT.

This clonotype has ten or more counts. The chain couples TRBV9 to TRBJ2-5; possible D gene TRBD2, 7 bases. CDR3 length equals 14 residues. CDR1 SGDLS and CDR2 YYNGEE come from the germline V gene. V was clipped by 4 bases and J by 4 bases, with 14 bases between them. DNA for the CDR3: TGTGCCAGCAGCCTCCAAGGGGGGGGAGAGACCCAGTACTTC. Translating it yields CASSLQGGGETQYF. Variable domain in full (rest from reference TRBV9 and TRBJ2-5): DSGVTQTPKHLITATGQRVTLRCSPRSGDLSVYWYQQSLDQGLQFLIQYYNGEERAKGNILERFSAQQFPDLHSELNLSSLELGDSALYFCASSLQGGGETQYFGPGTRLLVL.

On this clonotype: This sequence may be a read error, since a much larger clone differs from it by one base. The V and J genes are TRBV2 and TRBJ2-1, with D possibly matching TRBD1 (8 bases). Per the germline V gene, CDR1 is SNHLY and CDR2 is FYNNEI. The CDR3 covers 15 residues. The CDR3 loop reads CASIRGDRRLNEQSF. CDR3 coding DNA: TGTGCCAGCATCCGGGGGGACAGGCGTCTTAATGAGCAGTCCTTC.

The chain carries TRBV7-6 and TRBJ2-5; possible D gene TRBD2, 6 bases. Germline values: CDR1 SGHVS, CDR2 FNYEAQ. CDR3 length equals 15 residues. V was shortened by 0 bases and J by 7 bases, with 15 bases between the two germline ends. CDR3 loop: CASSLAGTGDGTQYF. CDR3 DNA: TGTGCCAGCAGCTTAGCCGGGACTGGGGACGGGACCCAGTACTTC.